The clone carrying this TCR beta chain was counted a few times. As yet, its antigen is unknown. The entry originates in a study of human T cells and chemical hapten exposure. About the study: Throughout a study of about 24 weeks, patients underwent weekly scalp administration of diphenylcyclopropenone doses.

The sample's time point: patch test 1, 2 weeks after DPC sensitization. Treatment: therapeutic diphenylcyclopropenone sensitization with weekly scalp DPC. Study results and caveats: Each of the donors had alopecia, so their immune responses may not resemble those of healthy people. Expanded TCRs produced significantly more large CDR3 similarity clusters than controls did.

As the library was built, unique molecular identifiers were attached to individual cDNA molecules. TCRdb ran MiXCR on the RACE reads and lists one entry per CDR3 protein. This table holds some 180,000 distinct CDR3 sequences, more than 20% found once. CDR3 length: 15 amino acids. The V gene's germline CDR1 is SGHVS and CDR2 FNYEAQ. J gave up 5 bases and V 5 bases, and 8 bases lay outside the gene matches. This receptor was identified in a woman in her 50s with alopecia areata. Some clones in this sample may be carry-over from other donors' samples. The starting material was whole blood, obtained in connection with sensitization to the hapten diphenylcyclopropenone (DPC). This sequence joins TRBV7-6 and TRBJ2-5, with 10 bases matching TRBD2. This CDR3 reads CASSGFGTSVETQYF. The DNA of the CDR3 is TGTGCCAGCAGCGGATTCGGGACTAGCGTGGAGACCCAGTACTTC.